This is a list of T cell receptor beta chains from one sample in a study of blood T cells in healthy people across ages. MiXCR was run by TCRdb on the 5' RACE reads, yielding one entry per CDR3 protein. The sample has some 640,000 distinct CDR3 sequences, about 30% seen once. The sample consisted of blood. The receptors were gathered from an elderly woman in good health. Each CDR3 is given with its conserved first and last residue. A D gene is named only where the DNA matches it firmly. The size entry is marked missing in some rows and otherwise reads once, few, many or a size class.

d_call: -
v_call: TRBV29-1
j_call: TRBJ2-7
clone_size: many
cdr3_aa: CSAARSLQGRIYEQYF
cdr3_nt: TGCAGCGCTGCACGGAGCCTACAGGGACGAATCTACGAGCAGTACTTC

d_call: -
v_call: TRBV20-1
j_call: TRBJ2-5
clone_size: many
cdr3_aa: CSARVIQETQYF
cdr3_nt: TGCAGTGCTAGGGTTATACAAGAGACCCAGTACTTC

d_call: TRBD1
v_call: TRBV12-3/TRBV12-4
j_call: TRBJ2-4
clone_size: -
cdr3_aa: CASSYRGPAKNIQYF
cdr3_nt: TGTGCCAGCAGTTACAGGGGGCCAGCCAAAAACATTCAGTACTTC

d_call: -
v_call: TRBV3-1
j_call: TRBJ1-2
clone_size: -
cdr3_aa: CASSQMGRRGYTF
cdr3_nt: TGTGCCAGCAGCCAGATGGGGAGAAGAGGCTACACCTTC

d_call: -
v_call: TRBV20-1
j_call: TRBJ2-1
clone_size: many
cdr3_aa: CSASRRGPQSSYNEQFF
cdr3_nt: TGCAGTGCTAGTCGGCGGGGGCCACAAAGCTCCTACAATGAGCAGTTCTTC

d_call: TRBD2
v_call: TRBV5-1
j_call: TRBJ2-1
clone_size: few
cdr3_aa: CASGRRTSGGGRNNEQFF
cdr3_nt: TGCGCCAGCGGCAGAAGGACTAGCGGGGGGGGACGAAACAATGAGCAGTTCTTC

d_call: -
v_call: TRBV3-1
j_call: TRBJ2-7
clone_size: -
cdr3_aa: CASSHNRLYNEQYF
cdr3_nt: TGTGCCAGCAGCCATAACAGACTCTACAATGAGCAGTACTTC

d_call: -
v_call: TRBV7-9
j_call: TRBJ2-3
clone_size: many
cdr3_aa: CASSLPSYTQYF
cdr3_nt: TGTGCCAGCAGCTTACCCTCGTATACGCAGTATTTT

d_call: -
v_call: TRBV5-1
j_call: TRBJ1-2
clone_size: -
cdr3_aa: CASSPPLGDNYGYTF
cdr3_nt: TGCGCCAGCAGCCCTCCTTTAGGGGATAACTATGGCTACACCTTC

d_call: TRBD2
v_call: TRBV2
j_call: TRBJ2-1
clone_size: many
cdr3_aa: CASRLAGVGSYNEQFF
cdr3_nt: TGTGCCAGCAGGCTAGCGGGGGTGGGGTCCTACAATGAGCAGTTCTTC

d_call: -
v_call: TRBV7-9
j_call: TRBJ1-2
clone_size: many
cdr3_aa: CASSLSRDGYTF
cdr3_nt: TGTGCCAGCAGCTTATCAAGGGATGGCTACACCTTC

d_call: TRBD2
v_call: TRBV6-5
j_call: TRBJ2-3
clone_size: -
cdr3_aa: CASRASGDTQYF
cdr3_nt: TGTGCCAGCCGGGCTAGCGGGGATACGCAGTATTTT

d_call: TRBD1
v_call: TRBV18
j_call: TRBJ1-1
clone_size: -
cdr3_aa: CASSPIDRGSTEAFF
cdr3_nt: TGTGCCAGCTCACCGATCGACAGGGGTTCGACTGAAGCTTTCTTT

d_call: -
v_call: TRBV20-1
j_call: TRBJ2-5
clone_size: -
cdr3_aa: CSARQEPEETQYF
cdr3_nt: TGCAGTGCTAGACAGGAGCCCGAGGAGACCCAGTACTTC

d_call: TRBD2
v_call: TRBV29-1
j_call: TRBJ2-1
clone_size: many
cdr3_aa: CSVEIAGAPGNEQFF
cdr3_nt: TGCAGCGTTGAAATAGCGGGGGCCCCAGGAAATGAGCAGTTCTTC

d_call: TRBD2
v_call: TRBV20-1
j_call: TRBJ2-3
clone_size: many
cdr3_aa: CSARSGRFRTDTQYF
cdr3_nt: TGCAGTGCTAGAAGCGGGAGGTTTCGCACAGATACGCAGTATTTT

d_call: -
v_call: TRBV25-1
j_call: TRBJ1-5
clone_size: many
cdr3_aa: CASSESGLDQPQHF
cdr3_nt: TGTGCCAGCAGTGAATCGGGGTTAGATCAGCCCCAGCATTTT

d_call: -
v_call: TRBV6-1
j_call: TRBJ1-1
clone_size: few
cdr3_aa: CASSDGRTMNTEAFF
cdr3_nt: TGTGCCAGCAGTGATGGACGTACGATGAACACTGAAGCTTTCTTT

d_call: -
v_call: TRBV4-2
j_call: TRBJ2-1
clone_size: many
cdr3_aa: CASSRNPTGEQFF
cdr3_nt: TGTGCCAGCAGCCGAAACCCGACAGGCGAGCAGTTCTTC

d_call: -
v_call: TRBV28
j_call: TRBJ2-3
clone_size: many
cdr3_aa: CASSPPGAQKDTQYF
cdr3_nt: TGTGCCAGCAGTCCGCCCGGGGCCCAAAAAGATACGCAGTATTTT

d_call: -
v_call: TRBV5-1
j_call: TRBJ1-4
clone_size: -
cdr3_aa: CASSPWGASNEKLFF
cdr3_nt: TGCGCCAGCAGCCCTTGGGGTGCCTCGAATGAAAAACTGTTTTTT

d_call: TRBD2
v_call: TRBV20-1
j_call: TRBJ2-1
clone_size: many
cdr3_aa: CSARSGGPYNEQFF
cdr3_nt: TGCAGTGCCAGGAGCGGGGGGCCCTACAATGAGCAGTTCTTC

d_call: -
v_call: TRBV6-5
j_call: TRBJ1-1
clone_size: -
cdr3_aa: CASSSPLLGGTEAFF
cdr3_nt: TGTGCCAGCAGTTCCCCGTTATTAGGGGGGACTGAAGCTTTCTTT

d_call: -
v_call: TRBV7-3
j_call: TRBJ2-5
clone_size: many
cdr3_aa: CASSSQGRETQYF
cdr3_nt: TGTGCCAGCAGTTCACAGGGTCGAGAGACCCAGTACTTC

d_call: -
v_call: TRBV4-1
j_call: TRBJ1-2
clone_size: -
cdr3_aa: CASSQIHQGSKGYTF
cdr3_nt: TGCGCCAGCAGCCAAATCCATCAGGGGTCGAAAGGCTACACCTTC

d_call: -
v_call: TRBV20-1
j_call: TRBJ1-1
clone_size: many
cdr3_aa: CSARLSTTEAFF
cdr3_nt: TGCAGTGCACGACTTAGTACCACTGAAGCTTTCTTT

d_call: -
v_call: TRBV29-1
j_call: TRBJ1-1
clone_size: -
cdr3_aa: CSVEMNTEAFF
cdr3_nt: TGCAGCGTTGAAATGAACACTGAAGCTTTCTTT

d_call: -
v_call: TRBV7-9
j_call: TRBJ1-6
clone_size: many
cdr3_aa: CASSPGLGNSPLHF
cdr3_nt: TGTGCCAGCAGCCCGGGACTGGGAAATTCACCCCTCCACTTT

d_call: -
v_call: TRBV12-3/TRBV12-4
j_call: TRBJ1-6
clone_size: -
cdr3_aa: CASSVYIGPGYNSPLHF
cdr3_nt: TGTGCCAGCAGTGTGTATATAGGTCCGGGGTATAATTCACCCCTCCACTTT

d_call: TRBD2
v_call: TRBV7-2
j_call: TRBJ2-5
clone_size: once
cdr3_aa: CASSLARGGGTQYF
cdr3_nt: TGTGCCAGCAGCTTAGCACGCGGGGGAGGGACCCAGTACTTC

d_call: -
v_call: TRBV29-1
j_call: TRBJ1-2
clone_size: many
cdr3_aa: CSVADHRQPITYGYTF
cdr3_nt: TGCAGCGTTGCCGACCACCGACAGCCGATTACCTATGGCTACACCTTC

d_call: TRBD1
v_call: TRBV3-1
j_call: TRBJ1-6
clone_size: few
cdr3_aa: CASSPGQTISSPLHF
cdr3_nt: TGTGCCAGCAGCCCGGGACAGACGATAAGTTCACCCCTCCACTTT

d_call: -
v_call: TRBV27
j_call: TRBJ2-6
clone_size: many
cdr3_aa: CASRDSGANVLTF
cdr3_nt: TGTGCCAGCAGGGACTCTGGGGCCAACGTCCTGACTTTC

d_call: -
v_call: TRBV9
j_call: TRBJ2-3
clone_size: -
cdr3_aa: CTSSATIGSTDTQYF
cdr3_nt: TGTACCAGCAGCGCCACCATAGGAAGCACAGATACGCAGTATTTT

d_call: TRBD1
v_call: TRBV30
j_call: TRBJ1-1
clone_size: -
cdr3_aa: CAWSRTGTGGAGSTETFF
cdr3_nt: TGTGCCTGGAGTCGTACCGGGACAGGGGGCGCCGGGAGCACTGAAACTTTCTTT

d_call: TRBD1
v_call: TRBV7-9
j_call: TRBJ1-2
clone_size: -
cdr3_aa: CASSREAGGDYGYTF
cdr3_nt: TGTGCCAGCAGCCGAGAGGCAGGGGGCGACTATGGCTACACCTTC

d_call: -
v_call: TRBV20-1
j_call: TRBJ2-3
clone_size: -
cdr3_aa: CSVPGWNTDTQYF
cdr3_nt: TGCAGTGTCCCCGGTTGGAACACAGATACGCAGTATTTT

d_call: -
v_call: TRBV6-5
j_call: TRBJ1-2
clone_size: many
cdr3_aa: CASRKNTGYGYTF
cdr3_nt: TGTGCCAGCAGAAAAAATACGGGGTATGGCTACACCTTC

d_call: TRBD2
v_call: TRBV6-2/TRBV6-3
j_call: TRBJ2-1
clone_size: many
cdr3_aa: CASSYPSGVYNEQFF
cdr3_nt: TGTGCCAGCAGTTACCCTAGCGGAGTCTACAATGAGCAGTTCTTC

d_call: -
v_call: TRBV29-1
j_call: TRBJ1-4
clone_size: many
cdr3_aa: CSVEDRGSEKLFF
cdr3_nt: TGCAGCGTTGAAGATCGCGGGAGCGAAAAACTGTTTTTT

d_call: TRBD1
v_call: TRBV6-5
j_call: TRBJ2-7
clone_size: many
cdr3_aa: CASSSRGPLSEQYF
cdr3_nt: TGTGCCAGCAGTTCCAGGGGGCCTTTATCTGAGCAGTACTTC

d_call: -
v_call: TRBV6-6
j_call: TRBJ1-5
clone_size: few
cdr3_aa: CASSYRAGDQPQHF
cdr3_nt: TGTGCCAGCAGTTATAGGGCAGGGGATCAGCCCCAGCATTTT

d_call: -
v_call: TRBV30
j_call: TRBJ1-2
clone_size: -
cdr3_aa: CAWSVLGVYGYTF
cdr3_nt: TGTGCCTGGAGTGTACTGGGGGTTTATGGCTACACCTTC

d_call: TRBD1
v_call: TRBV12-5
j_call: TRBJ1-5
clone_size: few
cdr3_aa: CASGLGQGENNQPQHF
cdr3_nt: TGTGCTAGTGGTCTCGGACAGGGGGAGAACAATCAGCCCCAGCATTTT

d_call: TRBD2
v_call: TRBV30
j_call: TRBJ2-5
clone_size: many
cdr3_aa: CAWSPGLAVQETQYF
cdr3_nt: TGTGCCTGGAGTCCGGGACTAGCGGTTCAAGAGACCCAGTACTTC

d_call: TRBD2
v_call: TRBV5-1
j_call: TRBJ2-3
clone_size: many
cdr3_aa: CASSTTPTSGGSRGTQYF
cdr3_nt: TGCGCCAGCAGCACTACCCCAACTAGCGGGGGCTCCCGCGGTACGCAGTATTTT

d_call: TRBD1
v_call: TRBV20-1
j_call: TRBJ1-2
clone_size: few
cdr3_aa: CSANRGLGYTF
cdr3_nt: TGCAGTGCCAACAGGGGGCTTGGCTACACCTTC

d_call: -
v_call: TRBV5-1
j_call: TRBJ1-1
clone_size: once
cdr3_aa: CASRLRYGDEAFF
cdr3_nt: TGCGCCAGCAGGCTACGGTACGGGGATGAAGCTTTCTTT

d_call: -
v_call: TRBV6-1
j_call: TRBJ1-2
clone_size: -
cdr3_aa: CASSEVGYGYTF
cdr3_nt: TGTGCCAGCAGTGAAGTCGGCTATGGCTACACCTTC

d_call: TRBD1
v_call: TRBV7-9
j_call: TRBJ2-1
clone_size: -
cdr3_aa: CASSLDTGTGNEQFF
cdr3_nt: TGTGCCAGCAGCTTAGATACCGGGACAGGGAATGAGCAGTTCTTC

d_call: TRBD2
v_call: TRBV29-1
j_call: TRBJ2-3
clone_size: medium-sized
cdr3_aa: CSVEYRGGDSDTQYF
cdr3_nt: TGCAGCGTTGAGTACCGGGGGGGCGACTCAGATACGCAGTATTTT

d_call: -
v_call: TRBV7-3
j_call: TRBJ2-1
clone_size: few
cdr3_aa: CASSNPDLSYNEQFF
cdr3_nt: TGTGCCAGCAGCAATCCCGACCTCTCCTACAATGAGCAGTTCTTC

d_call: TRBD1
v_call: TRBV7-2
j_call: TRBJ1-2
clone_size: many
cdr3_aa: CASSFPEGQNYGYTF
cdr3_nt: TGTGCCAGCAGCTTTCCTGAGGGACAGAACTATGGCTACACCTTC

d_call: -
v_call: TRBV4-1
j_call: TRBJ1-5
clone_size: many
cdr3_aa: CASSLDGGGVSNQPQHF
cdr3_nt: TGCGCCAGCAGCCTCGACGGCGGAGGGGTTAGCAATCAGCCCCAGCATTTT

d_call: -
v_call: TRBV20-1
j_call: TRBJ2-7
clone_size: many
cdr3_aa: CSFRGSGIGGSTYEQYF
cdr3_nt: TGCAGTTTTAGAGGAAGCGGCATCGGGGGTTCGACCTACGAGCAGTACTTC

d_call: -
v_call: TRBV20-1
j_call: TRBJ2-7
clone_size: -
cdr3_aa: CSASQRGGLVGEQYF
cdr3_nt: TGCAGTGCTAGTCAAAGGGGGGGGTTGGTCGGCGAGCAGTACTTC

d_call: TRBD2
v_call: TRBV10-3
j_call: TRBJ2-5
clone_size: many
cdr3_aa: CAISEAGKQETQYF
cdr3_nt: TGTGCCATCAGTGAAGCGGGGAAACAAGAGACCCAGTACTTC

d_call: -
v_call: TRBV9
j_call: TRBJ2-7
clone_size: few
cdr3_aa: CASSVEESSYNEQYF
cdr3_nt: TGTGCCAGCAGCGTAGAGGAGAGCTCCTACAATGAGCAGTACTTC

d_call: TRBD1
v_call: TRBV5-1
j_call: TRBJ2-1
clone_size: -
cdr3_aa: CASSLGQGAGGNSYNEQFF
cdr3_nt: TGCGCCAGCAGCTTGGGACAGGGGGCCGGTGGAAACTCCTACAATGAGCAGTTCTTC

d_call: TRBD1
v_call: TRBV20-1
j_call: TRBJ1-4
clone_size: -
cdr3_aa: CSAQGGYNEKLFF
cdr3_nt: TGCAGTGCACAAGGGGGCTACAATGAAAAACTGTTTTTT